These 18 T cell receptor beta chains originate from one sample sequenced in a study of blood T cell repertoires in COVID-19. Method: immunoSEQ multiplex PCR; TCRdb's copy keeps in-frame clones and lacks some. Of some 270,000 clones listed, around 90% are singletons. What was sequenced was PBMCs or T cells enriched from blood (not recorded which). The receptor source for this set is a woman in her twenties or thirties with acute COVID-19.

J is TRBJ1-5 and V is TRBV10-3, with 8 positions matching TRBD1. The CDR3 runs 14 residues. V lost 6 bases and J lost 6; bases outside the gene matches: 7. Germline CDR1 ENHRY, CDR2 SYGVKD. In DNA, the CDR3 is TGTGCCATCAGGACGGGACAGGCAGGTCAGCCCCAGCATTTT. Its protein is CAIRTGQAGQPQHF.

This chain links TRBV27 with TRBJ2-1; TRBD2 might be the D (6 bases). Germline CDR1 MNHEY, CDR2 SMNVEV (reference sequence). The CDR3 has 15 residues. V was shortened by 3 bases and J by 7 bases, with 16 bases between the two germline ends. CDR3 DNA: TGTGCCAGCAGTTTTGGGGATTATAGCGGTAATGAGCAGTTCTTC. The encoded protein is CASSFGDYSGNEQFF.

This chain links TRBV5-1 with TRBJ1-1; weak D call: TRBD1 (5 bases). This CDR3 comprises 13 residues. CDR1 and CDR2 from the germline V gene are SGHRS and YFSETQ. V lost 1 base and J 1 base, leaving 5 bases between the germline ends. CDR3 sequence: CASSLRGNTEAFF. The DNA of the CDR3 is TGCGCCAGCAGCTTGAGGGGGAACACTGAAGCTTTCTTT.

The V gene is TRBV5-4, the J gene TRBJ2-4; the match to TRBD2 covers 7 bases. V lost 4 bases and J lost 8; bases outside the gene matches: 6. CDR1 and CDR2 (germline): SGHNT, YYREEE (reference sequence). This CDR3 is 13 amino acids long. The DNA for the CDR3 is TGTGCCAGCAGCAACCTAGCGGAGGACATTCAGTACTTC. Amino acids: CASSNLAEDIQYF. Looking up the rest from reference TRBV5-4 and TRBJ2-4 gives the full variable domain: ETGVTQSPTHLIKTRGQQVTLRCSSQSGHNTVSWYQQALGQGPQFIFQYYREEENGRGNFPPRFSGLQFPNYSSELNVNALELDDSALYLCASSNLAEDIQYFGAGTRLSVL.

The chain uses TRBV6-2 or TRBV6-3 and TRBJ1-5, with a weak D call TRBD1 (5 bases). The V end was cut by 2 bases, the J end by 3 bases, with 8 bases between. Germline V gene lookup returns CDR1 MNHEY and CDR2 SVGEGT. The CDR3 has 14 residues. CDR3 loop: CASSYPGVNQPQHF. CDR3 DNA sequence: TGTGCCAGCAGTTACCCGGGGGTCAATCAGCCCCAGCATTTT.

The chain couples TRBV28 to TRBJ1-1, with a possible D match to TRBD1 (6 bases). Germline loops: CDR1 MDHEN, CDR2 SYDVKM. This CDR3 is 14 amino acids long. The V and J ends lost 3 bases and 0 bases respectively, with 8 bases between them. CDR3 in DNA: TGTGCCAGCAGTTTTTCAGGGGTGAACACTGAAGCTTTCTTT. Protein product: CASSFSGVNTEAFF.

Only a few counts were recorded for this clone. V gene TRBV19 combines with J gene TRBJ1-1; TRBD1 aligns across 10 bases. Looked up from germline, CDR1 is LNHDA and CDR2 is SQIVND (reference sequence). This CDR3 contains 16 residues. V dropped 4 bases and J dropped 4; count of bases not matched to a gene: 9. The CDR3 region has the DNA TGTGCCAGTAGTACCTCCGGGACAGGGGCTCGCACTGAAGCTTTCTTT. Protein: CASSTSGTGARTEAFF.

This rearrangement joins TRBV28 to TRBJ2-1, with TRBD2 matching 13 bases. The CDR3 spans 19 residues. CDR1 MDHEN and CDR2 SYDVKM come from the germline V gene. J was trimmed by 7 bases and V by 4 bases; bases with no gene match: 16. The CDR3 is CASSSGQGIGLAGVNEQFF. The CDR3 DNA follows: TGTGCCAGCAGTTCGGGACAGGGTATCGGACTAGCGGGGGTAAATGAGCAGTTCTTC.

The chain carries TRBV5-1 and TRBJ2-1; weak D call: TRBD1 (5 bases). Germline V CDR1 and CDR2: SGHRS, YFSETQ. The CDR3 sequence is 13 residues long. V lost 5 bases and J 4 bases, leaving 10 bases between the germline ends. Here the CDR3 reads CASSAQVYNEQFF. The CDR3 DNA reads as TGCGCCAGCAGTGCACAGGTATACAATGAGCAGTTCTTC.

This chain connects TRBV5-6 to TRBJ1-2; 8 bases align to TRBD1. Per germline, CDR1 SGHDT and CDR2 YYEEEE. The CDR3 contains 15 residues. J was trimmed by 8 bases and V by 4 bases; bases with no gene match: 13. CDR3 region: CASSGKGQVVEGYTF. The CDR3 bases are TGTGCCAGCAGCGGGAAGGGACAGGTGGTAGAGGGCTACACCTTC.

V is TRBV4-2 and J is TRBJ2-6; 8 bases map to TRBD1. CDR3 length: 18 amino acids. Per germline, CDR1 LGHNA and CDR2 YNFKEQ. The J segment lost 0 bases and the V segment lost 6 bases, leaving 10 bases of the junction unmatched. The CDR3 region has the DNA TGTGCCAGCAGTGACGGACAGGGCCCCCTCTCTGGGGCCAACGTCCTGACTTTC. This codes for CASSDGQGPLSGANVLTF.

The chain uses TRBV6-5 and TRBJ2-5; a weak D match, TRBD1 (6 bases). Trimming took off 11 bases at V and 0 bases at J, with 13 bases between the two ends. From germline, CDR1 is MNHEY and CDR2 SVGAGI. The CDR3 extends over 13 amino acids. The CDR3 DNA is TGTGCCTCGAGTACAGGGAACCAAGAGACCCAGTACTTC. Translated, it gives CASSTGNQETQYF.

This chain connects TRBV9 to TRBJ2-1, with TRBD2 matching 10 bases. The trim removed 3 bases at V and 3 bases at J, leaving 3 bases unmatched. The V gene's germline CDR1 is SGDLS and CDR2 YYNGEE. CDR3 size: 15 residues. The CDR3 sequence is CASSASGSHYNEQFF. The CDR3 DNA reads TGTGCCAGCAGCGCTAGCGGGAGTCACTACAATGAGCAGTTCTTC.

This chain connects TRBV10-3 to TRBJ2-7; 11 nucleotides match TRBD1. V trimming: 2 bases; J trimming: 3 bases; junction bases outside the gene matches: 0. CDR1 ENHRY and CDR2 SYGVKD come from the germline V gene. CDR3 length: 14 residues. In nucleotides, the CDR3 is TGTGCCATCAGTGAGGGGACAGGGGGCTACGAGCAGTACTTC. This gives the protein CAISEGTGGYEQYF.

The CDR3 is CASSAAGSNQPQHF. The CDR3 DNA sequence: TGTGCCAGCAGTGCAGCGGGGAGCAATCAGCCCCAGCATTTT. The chain joins TRBV27 to TRBJ1-5; D unclear. This CDR3 has 14 residues. V dropped 5 bases and J dropped 1 base, with 9 bases sitting between them. Germline V CDR1 and CDR2: MNHEY, SMNVEV (reference sequence).

The gene calls are TRBV2 and TRBJ1-6, with D possibly being TRBD1 (6 bases). The germline V gene encodes CDR1 SNHLY and CDR2 FYNNEI. Deletions cut 7 bases from V and 15 bases from J, with 16 bases between. The CDR3 covers 12 residues. The CDR3 is CASTGGPNHLHF. Written as DNA, the CDR3 is TGTGCCAGCACCGGGGGGCCGAACCACCTCCACTTT.

The chain links TRBV24-1 to TRBJ2-3, with 7 bases fitting TRBD2. Germline V gives CDR1 KGHDR, CDR2 SFDVKD. The CDR3 is made up of 15 amino acids. J was trimmed by 6 bases and V by 2 bases; bases with no gene match: 7. The chain's CDR3 is CATSDYWGGDDTQYF. For the CDR3, the DNA is TGTGCCACCAGTGATTATTGGGGAGGGGATGATACGCAGTATTTT.

The V gene is TRBV6-2 or TRBV6-3, the J gene TRBJ1-5; D uncertain. This CDR3 comprises 13 residues. Germline CDR1 is MNHEY and CDR2 is SVGEGT. Trimming removed 1 base at V and 4 bases at J, with 5 bases between. CDR3 DNA: TGTGCCAGCAGTTACTTTAGTAATCAGCCCCAGCATTTT. This translates into CASSYFSNQPQHF.